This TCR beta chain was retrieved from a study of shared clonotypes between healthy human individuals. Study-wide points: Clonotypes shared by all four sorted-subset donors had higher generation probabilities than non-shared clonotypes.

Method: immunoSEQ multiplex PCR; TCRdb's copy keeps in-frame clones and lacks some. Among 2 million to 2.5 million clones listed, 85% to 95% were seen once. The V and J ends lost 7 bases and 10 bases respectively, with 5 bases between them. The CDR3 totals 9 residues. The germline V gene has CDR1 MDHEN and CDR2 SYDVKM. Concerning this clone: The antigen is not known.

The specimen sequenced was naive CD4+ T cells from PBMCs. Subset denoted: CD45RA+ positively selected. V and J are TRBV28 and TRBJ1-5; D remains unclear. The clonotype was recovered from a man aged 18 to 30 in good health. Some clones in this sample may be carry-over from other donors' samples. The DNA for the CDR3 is TGTGCCAGCAACGACCCCCAGCATTTT. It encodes CASNDPQHF. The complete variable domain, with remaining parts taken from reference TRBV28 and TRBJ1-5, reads DVKVTQSSRYLVKRTGEKVFLECVQDMDHENMFWYRQDPGLGLRLIYFSYDVKMKEKGDIPEGYSVSREKKERFSLILESASTNQTSMYLCASNDPQHFGDGTRLSIL.